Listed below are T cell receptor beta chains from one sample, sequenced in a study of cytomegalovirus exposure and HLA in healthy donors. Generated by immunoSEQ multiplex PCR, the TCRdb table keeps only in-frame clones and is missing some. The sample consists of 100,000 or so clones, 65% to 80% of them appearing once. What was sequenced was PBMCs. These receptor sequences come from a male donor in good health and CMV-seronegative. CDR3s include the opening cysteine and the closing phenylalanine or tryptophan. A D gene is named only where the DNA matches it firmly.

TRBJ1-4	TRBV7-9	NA	CASSFEKKLFF	TGTGCCAGCAGCTTTGAGAAAAAACTGTTTTTT
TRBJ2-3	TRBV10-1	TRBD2	CASSEPAGGQGTQYF	TGCGCCAGCAGTGAGCCTGCGGGAGGGCAGGGTACGCAGTATTTT
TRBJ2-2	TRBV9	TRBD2	CASSPPSGATGELFF	TGTGCCAGCAGCCCTCCCAGCGGGGCCACCGGGGAGCTGTTTTTT
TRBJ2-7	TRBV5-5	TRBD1	CASSRGQGARNVYEQYF	TGTGCCAGCAGCCGTGGACAGGGGGCGCGGAATGTCTACGAGCAGTACTTC
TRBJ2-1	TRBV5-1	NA	CASSLEWQDNEQFF	TGCGCCAGCAGCTTGGAATGGCAAGACAATGAGCAGTTCTTC
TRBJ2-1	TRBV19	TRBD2	CASSIMGAIAGGPNNEQFF	TGTGCCAGTAGTATTATGGGAGCCATAGCGGGAGGGCCGAACAATGAGCAGTTCTTC
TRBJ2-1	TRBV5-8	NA	CASSLIILSLSYNEQFF	TGTGCCAGCAGCTTGATTATATTATCACTATCCTACAATGAGCAGTTCTTC
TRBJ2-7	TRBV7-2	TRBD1	CASSLAWTGGYEQYF	TGTGCCAGCAGCTTAGCGTGGACAGGGGGCTACGAGCAGTACTTC
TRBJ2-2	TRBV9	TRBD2	CASSVVLAGTGELFF	TGTGCCAGCAGCGTAGTCCTAGCGGGCACCGGGGAGCTGTTTTTT
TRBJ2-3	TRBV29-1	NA	CSVTPPSSTDTQYF	TGCAGCGTAACTCCCCCCTCTAGCACAGATACGCAGTATTTT
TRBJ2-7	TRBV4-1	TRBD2	CASSQDLGREREQYF	TGCGCCAGCAGCCAAGATCTGGGGCGGGAGCGGGAGCAGTACTTC